The rows below give T cell receptor beta chains drawn from one sample of a study of CD8 T cells in ankylosing spondylitis. Using its own MiXCR run on the 5' RACE reads, TCRdb lists one record per CDR3 protein. The sample carries approximately 200,000 distinct CDR3 sequences, about 13% recorded once. Material for sequencing was blood, either unsorted or a sorted T cell fraction (not recorded which). The receptor source for this set is a male donor with ankylosing spondylitis or in good health (not recorded which). Each CDR3 is given with its conserved first and last residue. A D gene is named only where the DNA matches it firmly. Size is stated for part of the rows, as once, few or many counts, or as a class when the clone is expanded.

d_call: NA; v_call: TRBV7-9; clone_size: NA; j_call: TRBJ2-3; cdr3_length: 13; cdr3_nt: TGTGCCAGCACCCCGACTAGTACAGATACGCAGTATTTT; cdr3_aa: CASTPTSTDTQYF
d_call: NA; v_call: TRBV18; clone_size: NA; j_call: TRBJ2-7; cdr3_length: 16; cdr3_nt: TGTGCCAGCTCACCGCGGTCTAGGGTGGCCTCCTACGAGCAGTACTTC; cdr3_aa: CASSPRSRVASYEQYF
d_call: TRBD2; v_call: TRBV19; clone_size: NA; j_call: TRBJ2-7; cdr3_length: 14; cdr3_nt: TGTGCCAGTAGTCCTCTAGCGGGAGCGGGTGAGCAGTACTTC; cdr3_aa: CASSPLAGAGEQYF
d_call: TRBD1; v_call: TRBV7-9; clone_size: few; j_call: TRBJ2-1; cdr3_length: 14; cdr3_nt: TGTGCCAGCAGCTTACCCCTCCGGGACAGGGAGCAGTTCTTC; cdr3_aa: CASSLPLRDREQFF
d_call: NA; v_call: TRBV29-1; clone_size: NA; j_call: TRBJ2-1; cdr3_length: 10; cdr3_nt: TGCAGCGTTGTGGATGTGGAGCAGTTCTTC; cdr3_aa: CSVVDVEQFF
d_call: TRBD2; v_call: TRBV5-6; clone_size: many; j_call: TRBJ2-1; cdr3_length: 13; cdr3_nt: TGTGCCAGCAGCTTTATGTCTAGCGGTGAGCAGTTCTTC; cdr3_aa: CASSFMSSGEQFF
d_call: NA; v_call: TRBV19; clone_size: NA; j_call: TRBJ1-1; cdr3_length: 15; cdr3_nt: TGTGCCAGTAGTATAGATCTGGAATTGGACACTGAAGCTTTCTTT; cdr3_aa: CASSIDLELDTEAFF
d_call: NA; v_call: TRBV7-9; clone_size: few; j_call: TRBJ2-5; cdr3_length: 13; cdr3_nt: TGTGCCAGCAGCGCGGACGGGCAAGAGACCCAGTACTTC; cdr3_aa: CASSADGQETQYF
d_call: NA; v_call: TRBV6-5; clone_size: NA; j_call: TRBJ2-3; cdr3_length: 14; cdr3_nt: TGTGCCAGCAGTTACTCTCAGGGCGCAGATACGCAGTATTTT; cdr3_aa: CASSYSQGADTQYF
d_call: NA; v_call: TRBV24-1; clone_size: few; j_call: TRBJ1-2; cdr3_length: 12; cdr3_nt: TGTGCCACCAGTGGCCCCGGGGGGGGCTACACCTTC; cdr3_aa: CATSGPGGGYTF
d_call: NA; v_call: TRBV27; clone_size: few; j_call: TRBJ2-1; cdr3_length: 16; cdr3_nt: TGTGCCAGCAGTTTTGGAGCGCCCACCTTCAACAATGAGCAGTTCTTC; cdr3_aa: CASSFGAPTFNNEQFF
d_call: NA; v_call: TRBV7-9; clone_size: few; j_call: TRBJ2-1; cdr3_length: 15; cdr3_nt: TGTGCCAGCAGCTTGGCGACCGGGTCCTACAATGAGCAGTTCTTC; cdr3_aa: CASSLATGSYNEQFF
d_call: NA; v_call: TRBV10-3; clone_size: few; j_call: TRBJ2-1; cdr3_length: 16; cdr3_nt: TGTGCCATCAGTGAGAGGGACACCGAGATCTACAATGAGCAGTTCTTC; cdr3_aa: CAISERDTEIYNEQFF
d_call: NA; v_call: TRBV12-3/TRBV12-4; clone_size: many; j_call: TRBJ2-7; cdr3_length: 12; cdr3_nt: TGTGCCAGCAGTTTAACCGAGTACGAGCAGTACTTC; cdr3_aa: CASSLTEYEQYF
d_call: NA; v_call: TRBV20-1; clone_size: many; j_call: TRBJ2-1; cdr3_length: 14; cdr3_nt: TGCAGTGCTGGACCGGACGAGAAGTACAATGAGCAGTTCTTC; cdr3_aa: CSAGPDEKYNEQFF
d_call: NA; v_call: TRBV29-1; clone_size: few; j_call: TRBJ2-3; cdr3_length: 12; cdr3_nt: TGCAGCGTTTCGACAGGTTCAGATACGCAGTATTTT; cdr3_aa: CSVSTGSDTQYF
d_call: TRBD2; v_call: TRBV27; clone_size: NA; j_call: TRBJ2-3; cdr3_length: 16; cdr3_nt: TGTGCCAGCACCCCACTAGCGGGGGGCAGCACAGATACGCAGTATTTT; cdr3_aa: CASTPLAGGSTDTQYF
d_call: NA; v_call: TRBV30; clone_size: many; j_call: TRBJ2-7; cdr3_length: 12; cdr3_nt: TGTGCCTGGAGTCGGGACTCCTACGAGCAGTACTTC; cdr3_aa: CAWSRDSYEQYF
d_call: NA; v_call: TRBV15; clone_size: NA; j_call: TRBJ1-5; cdr3_length: 13; cdr3_nt: TGTGCCACCAGCAGAGTTAGCAATCAGCCCCAGCATTTT; cdr3_aa: CATSRVSNQPQHF
d_call: NA; v_call: TRBV6-1; clone_size: few; j_call: TRBJ1-2; cdr3_length: 13; cdr3_nt: TGTGCCAGCAGCCTAACAGGGAATCCGACCTACACCTTC; cdr3_aa: CASSLTGNPTYTF
d_call: NA; v_call: TRBV20-1; clone_size: NA; j_call: TRBJ1-5; cdr3_length: 12; cdr3_nt: TGCAGTGCTAGGAGGACGGGGCAGCCCCAGCATTTT; cdr3_aa: CSARRTGQPQHF
d_call: NA; v_call: TRBV20-1; clone_size: NA; j_call: TRBJ2-1; cdr3_length: 12; cdr3_nt: TGCAGTACTAGAGTTGCCTACAATGAGCAGTTCTTC; cdr3_aa: CSTRVAYNEQFF
d_call: TRBD2; v_call: TRBV20-1; clone_size: NA; j_call: TRBJ2-3; cdr3_length: 16; cdr3_nt: TGCAGTGCTATCAACGGGGGGGCCTATGACCCAGATACGCAGTATTTT; cdr3_aa: CSAINGGAYDPDTQYF
d_call: NA; v_call: TRBV4-1; clone_size: NA; j_call: TRBJ1-1; cdr3_length: 14; cdr3_nt: TGCGCCAGCAGCCAAGCTGGGGGCATGCCTGAAGCTTTCTTT; cdr3_aa: CASSQAGGMPEAFF
d_call: NA; v_call: TRBV25-1; clone_size: NA; j_call: TRBJ1-1; cdr3_length: 13; cdr3_nt: TGTGCCAGCAGTGGTAACGGGGGCGCTGAAGCTTTCTTT; cdr3_aa: CASSGNGGAEAFF
d_call: NA; v_call: TRBV12-3/TRBV12-4; clone_size: few; j_call: TRBJ2-7; cdr3_length: 14; cdr3_nt: TGTGCCAGCAGTTCCGGGCCCTGGAGCTACGAGCAGTACTTC; cdr3_aa: CASSSGPWSYEQYF
d_call: NA; v_call: TRBV29-1; clone_size: few; j_call: TRBJ2-7; cdr3_length: 13; cdr3_nt: TGCAGCGTTGAGGGGTTTATAGGTCGCGAGCAGTACTTC; cdr3_aa: CSVEGFIGREQYF
d_call: NA; v_call: TRBV29-1; clone_size: few; j_call: TRBJ1-1; cdr3_length: 13; cdr3_nt: TGCAGCGTTGGGGTCAGCTTGAACACTGAAGCTTTCTTT; cdr3_aa: CSVGVSLNTEAFF
d_call: NA; v_call: TRBV10-3; clone_size: few; j_call: TRBJ2-2; cdr3_length: 15; cdr3_nt: TGTGCCATCAGTGAGAGCAGGGTCTTCACCGGGGAGCTGTTTTTT; cdr3_aa: CAISESRVFTGELFF
d_call: TRBD2; v_call: TRBV27; clone_size: NA; j_call: TRBJ2-1; cdr3_length: 15; cdr3_nt: TGTGCCAGCAGTTTATTTGCGGGAGGGCTTGATGAGCAGTTCTTC; cdr3_aa: CASSLFAGGLDEQFF
d_call: NA; v_call: TRBV20-1; clone_size: few; j_call: TRBJ2-7; cdr3_length: 13; cdr3_nt: TGCAGTGTCCCGGGACGCAGGTTCTACGAGCAGTACTTC; cdr3_aa: CSVPGRRFYEQYF
d_call: NA; v_call: TRBV5-6; clone_size: few; j_call: TRBJ1-1; cdr3_length: 14; cdr3_nt: TGTGCCAGCAGACCAGACAGGACGAACACTGAAGCTTTCTTT; cdr3_aa: CASRPDRTNTEAFF
d_call: NA; v_call: TRBV10-3; clone_size: few; j_call: TRBJ2-6; cdr3_length: 17; cdr3_nt: TGTGCCATCAGTGAGTCCCAGGGATACTCTGGGGCCAACGTCCTGACTTTC; cdr3_aa: CAISESQGYSGANVLTF
d_call: NA; v_call: TRBV4-1; clone_size: few; j_call: TRBJ2-1; cdr3_length: 15; cdr3_nt: TGCGCCAGCAGCCAAGTTTCAGGGCCTACGAATGAGCAGTTCTTC; cdr3_aa: CASSQVSGPTNEQFF
d_call: TRBD1; v_call: TRBV5-1; clone_size: few; j_call: TRBJ2-3; cdr3_length: 16; cdr3_nt: TGCGCCAGCAGCTTTGGGCCAGGGGGCCCACAGGATACGCAGTATTTT; cdr3_aa: CASSFGPGGPQDTQYF
d_call: TRBD2; v_call: TRBV4-2; clone_size: NA; j_call: TRBJ2-7; cdr3_length: 16; cdr3_nt: TGTGCCAGCAGCCAAGAGGAGCGGGGAGGCTCCTACGAGCAGTACTTC; cdr3_aa: CASSQEERGGSYEQYF
d_call: NA; v_call: TRBV5-5; clone_size: NA; j_call: TRBJ2-2; cdr3_length: 16; cdr3_nt: TGTGCCAGCAGTTGGGGGGACAGACCATTCACCGGGGAGCTGTTTTTT; cdr3_aa: CASSWGDRPFTGELFF
d_call: TRBD1; v_call: TRBV6-5; clone_size: NA; j_call: TRBJ2-2; cdr3_length: 12; cdr3_nt: TGTGCCGCCTCCAGGGGGACCGGGGAGCTGTTTTTT; cdr3_aa: CAASRGTGELFF
d_call: TRBD2; v_call: TRBV12-3/TRBV12-4; clone_size: NA; j_call: TRBJ2-1; cdr3_length: 14; cdr3_nt: TGTGCCAGCACCATCGAGCGGGGGGGAAGTGAGCAGTTCTTC; cdr3_aa: CASTIERGGSEQFF
d_call: NA; v_call: TRBV7-9; clone_size: few; j_call: TRBJ2-7; cdr3_length: 16; cdr3_nt: TGTGCCAGCAGCGAAATTACGGGACTCCCGTCCTACGAGCAGTACTTC; cdr3_aa: CASSEITGLPSYEQYF
d_call: TRBD1; v_call: TRBV20-1; clone_size: NA; j_call: TRBJ1-5; cdr3_length: 15; cdr3_nt: TGCAGTGCTAGACACCAGACAGGGTCTGATCAGCCCCAGCATTTT; cdr3_aa: CSARHQTGSDQPQHF
d_call: NA; v_call: TRBV7-2; clone_size: few; j_call: TRBJ2-2; cdr3_length: 14; cdr3_nt: TGTGCCAGCAGCTCAGAGGGGCCCACCGGGGAGCTGTTTTTT; cdr3_aa: CASSSEGPTGELFF
d_call: TRBD2; v_call: TRBV4-1; clone_size: NA; j_call: TRBJ2-2; cdr3_length: 15; cdr3_nt: TGCGCCAGCAGCCAAGGAGGGGCGGGGGCCGGGGAGCTGTTTTTT; cdr3_aa: CASSQGGAGAGELFF
d_call: TRBD2; v_call: TRBV10-1; clone_size: NA; j_call: TRBJ2-3; cdr3_length: 15; cdr3_nt: TGCGCCAGCAGTGAACTAGCGGGTCTCACAGATACGCAGTATTTT; cdr3_aa: CASSELAGLTDTQYF
d_call: TRBD2; v_call: TRBV30; clone_size: few; j_call: TRBJ2-1; cdr3_length: 22; cdr3_nt: TGTGCCTGGAGTGCATTGTCGGATGGGATTAGCGGGAGGGCGGGCTCCTACAATGAGCAGTTCTTC; cdr3_aa: CAWSALSDGISGRAGSYNEQFF
d_call: NA; v_call: TRBV15; clone_size: few; j_call: TRBJ1-1; cdr3_length: 13; cdr3_nt: TGTGCCACCGATGGAGGGATGAACACTGAAGCTTTCTTT; cdr3_aa: CATDGGMNTEAFF
d_call: TRBD2; v_call: TRBV15; clone_size: few; j_call: TRBJ2-1; cdr3_length: 13; cdr3_nt: TGTGCCACCAGCCCTAGCGGGGGGGATGAGCAGTTCTTC; cdr3_aa: CATSPSGGDEQFF
d_call: NA; v_call: TRBV10-3; clone_size: NA; j_call: TRBJ2-7; cdr3_length: 13; cdr3_nt: TGTGCCATCAGTCCAGGGGTTTCCTACGAGCAGTACTTC; cdr3_aa: CAISPGVSYEQYF
d_call: NA; v_call: TRBV11-2; clone_size: few; j_call: TRBJ1-6; cdr3_length: 14; cdr3_nt: TGTGCCAGCAGCTTTTACGGGGTAGATTCACCCCTCCACTTT; cdr3_aa: CASSFYGVDSPLHF
d_call: TRBD1; v_call: TRBV27; clone_size: NA; j_call: TRBJ2-1; cdr3_length: 14; cdr3_nt: TGTGCCAGCAGTTTCGGGGACAGCGTCAATGAGCAGTTCTTC; cdr3_aa: CASSFGDSVNEQFF
d_call: NA; v_call: TRBV20-1; clone_size: NA; j_call: TRBJ2-5; cdr3_length: 11; cdr3_nt: TGCAGTGCTCCTAGCGTAGGGACCCAGTACTTC; cdr3_aa: CSAPSVGTQYF
d_call: TRBD2; v_call: TRBV12-5; clone_size: NA; j_call: TRBJ2-2; cdr3_length: 19; cdr3_nt: TGTGCTAGTGGCCCCCCCCCTCGCGGGAGGGCCAGGAACACCGGGGAGCTGTTTTTT; cdr3_aa: CASGPPPRGRARNTGELFF
d_call: NA; v_call: TRBV19; clone_size: NA; j_call: TRBJ1-1; cdr3_length: 14; cdr3_nt: TGTGCCAGTAGTATTGGCAGGGCGAACACTGAAGCTTTCTTT; cdr3_aa: CASSIGRANTEAFF
d_call: NA; v_call: TRBV19; clone_size: NA; j_call: TRBJ2-7; cdr3_length: 11; cdr3_nt: TGTGCCAGTAGTATTGCCCACGAGCAGTACTTC; cdr3_aa: CASSIAHEQYF
d_call: TRBD2; v_call: TRBV9; clone_size: few; j_call: TRBJ2-3; cdr3_length: 17; cdr3_nt: TGTGCCAGCAGCGCTGGGAGCGGGATATCTAGCACAGATACGCAGTATTTT; cdr3_aa: CASSAGSGISSTDTQYF
d_call: NA; v_call: TRBV4-1; clone_size: few; j_call: TRBJ1-2; cdr3_length: 14; cdr3_nt: TGCGCCAGCAGCCAGCTGGTAGGCGGGAATGGCTACACCTTC; cdr3_aa: CASSQLVGGNGYTF
d_call: TRBD2; v_call: TRBV5-1; clone_size: few; j_call: TRBJ2-2; cdr3_length: 16; cdr3_nt: TGCGCCAGCAGCCCTTGGACTAGTCCGAACACCGGGGAGCTGTTTTTT; cdr3_aa: CASSPWTSPNTGELFF
d_call: TRBD2; v_call: TRBV6-2/TRBV6-3; clone_size: NA; j_call: TRBJ2-1; cdr3_length: 18; cdr3_nt: TGTGCCAGCAGTAGGGGGCTAGCGGGAGGAAGGGCCTACAATGAGCAGTTCTTC; cdr3_aa: CASSRGLAGGRAYNEQFF
d_call: NA; v_call: TRBV7-9; clone_size: NA; j_call: TRBJ2-7; cdr3_length: 12; cdr3_nt: TGTGCCAGCAGCTTAGGGGTGTCGGAGCAGTACTTC; cdr3_aa: CASSLGVSEQYF
d_call: NA; v_call: TRBV27; clone_size: few; j_call: TRBJ1-1; cdr3_length: 12; cdr3_nt: TGTGCCAGCTTCGGGGCGGACACTGAAGCTTTCTTT; cdr3_aa: CASFGADTEAFF